The 12 T cell receptor beta chains reported below all come from one sample, sequenced in a study of tumor and adjacent non-tumor tissue in lung cancer. The template was RNA from unsorted bulk tissue. Distant lung tissue was collected more than 3 cm away from the tumor edge. TCRbeta libraries were built with three rounds of nested PCR, modified from ARM-PCR. MiXCR was run by TCRdb on the multiplex PCR reads, yielding one entry per CDR3 protein. The sample has about 98,000 distinct CDR3 sequences, roughly 80% seen once. Sequenced material: distant non-tumor lung tissue. The origin of the receptors is a man aged 55 to 69 with small cell lung cancer.

The chain has TRBV29-1 and TRBJ2-2, with TRBD2 identical over 12 bases. The CDR3 sequence is 15 residues long. V shed 2 bases, J shed 6 bases, and the junction held 4 bases outside the gene matches. The germline V gene encodes CDR1 SQVTM and CDR2 ANQGSEA. The CDR3 DNA reads TGCAGCGTTGAACTATGGACTAGCGGGGCCGGGGAGCTGTTTTTT. Translating gives CSVELWTSGAGELFF.

Concerning this clonotype itself: A much more abundant neighbour one base away suggests this may be a read error. V is TRBV28 and J is TRBJ1-5, with TRBD1 identical over 7 bases. Germline loops: CDR1 MDHEN, CDR2 SYDVKM. The CDR3 runs to 13 residues. The CDR3 DNA reads TGTGCCAGCAGGCAACAGGGGAGGCAGCCCCATCATTTT. Translated, it gives CASRQQGRQPHHF.

About this clonotype: At one end, the junction sequence differs from germline, possibly due to a read error. This chain joins TRBV12-3 or TRBV12-4 and TRBJ2-1; D remains unclear. The CDR3 consists of 15 residues. DNA for the CDR3: TGTGCCAGCAGTTTGAGTTTTAGCTCCTACAATGAGGAGTTCTTC. Translation: CASSLSFSSYNEEFF.

This chain links TRBV29-1 with TRBJ1-1; TRBD1 is a possible D gene (5 bases). Between the trimmed V and J ends, which lost 4 bases and 7 bases, there was a span of 16 bases. The CDR3 consists of 13 residues. The germline V gene has CDR1 SQVTM and CDR2 ANQGSEA. CDR3 nucleotides: TGCAGCGTTGCTCGGGGGTCGTACATTGAAGCTTTCTTT. Its protein is CSVARGSYIEAFF. Variable domain in full (rest from reference TRBV29-1 and TRBJ1-1): SAVISQKPSRDICQRGTSLTIQCQVDSQVTMMFWYRQQPGQSLTLIATANQGSEATYESGFVIDKFPISRPNLTFSTLTVSNMSPEDSSIYLCSVARGSYIEAFFGQGTRLTVV.

About this clonotype itself: Germline and junction disagree at one end, which may indicate a read error. The chain is built from TRBV4-2 and TRBJ1-2; D uncertain. The CDR3 consists of 15 residues. Germline assignment: CDR1 LGHNA and CDR2 YNFKEQ. CDR3 region: CASGQSLPGLLSNTF. CDR3 bases: TGTGCCAGCGGCCAGTCCCTCCCCGGACTCCTCTCCAACACCTTC.

Points on this clonotype: A read error may produce the germline difference seen at one junction end. J is TRBJ1-1 and V is TRBV29-1; no firm D call. Germline V gives CDR1 SQVTM, CDR2 ANQGSEA. The CDR3 loop spans 13 amino acids. CDR3 DNA: TGCAGCGTTAAAGGATCCAAGAACACCGAAGCTTTCTTT. Its protein is CSVKGSKNTEAFF.

V gene TRBV9 combines with J gene TRBJ2-6; D gene uncertain. The CDR3 contains 14 residues. Germline CDR1 and CDR2: SGDLS and YYNGEE. V lost 4 bases, J lost 4 bases, and 9 bases lay in between. The CDR3: CASSIGGGANVLTF. CDR3 nucleotide sequence: TGTGCCAGCAGCATCGGTGGCGGGGCCAACGTCCTGACTTTC. Full variable domain (outside the CDR3, taken from reference TRBV9 and TRBJ2-6): DSGVTQTPKHLITATGQRVTLRCSPRSGDLSVYWYQQSLDQGLQFLIQYYNGEERAKGNILERFSAQQFPDLHSELNLSSLELGDSALYFCASSIGGGANVLTFGAGSRLTVL.

CDR3 nucleotide sequence: TGTGCCACCTTCCCCCGGGGTATCGAGACGGAAACGCAGTATTTT. This translates into CATFPRGIETETQYF. V and J are TRBV6-2 or TRBV6-3 and TRBJ2-3; tentative D call: TRBD2 (5 bases). CDR3 size: 15 residues. Germline-derived CDR1 and CDR2 are MNHEY and SVGEGT. The ends were cut back, 10 bases at V and 9 bases at J, with 26 bases in the middle.

Comment on this clonotype: A read error is likely, as this CDR3 ends without the conserved phenylalanine or tryptophan. This chain links TRBV12-3 or TRBV12-4 with TRBJ2-5; D is ambiguous. This CDR3 has 12 amino acids. The ends were cut back, 6 bases at V and 4 bases at J, with 9 bases in the middle. CDR3 bases: TGTGCCAGCAGCTTATCGGTAGAGACCCAGTACTCC. Translated, it gives CASSLSVETQYS.

About this clonotype: The conserved phenylalanine or tryptophan is not found at the CDR3 terminus, so this likely reflects a read error. The chain joins TRBV11-2 to TRBJ2-2; D gene ambiguous. V lost 1 base to trimming and J lost 7 bases, with 7 bases between them. The CDR3 spans 13 residues. The V gene's germline CDR1 is SGHAT and CDR2 FQNNGV. The CDR3: CASSLGSVGELFY. The CDR3 DNA sequence: TGTGCCAGCAGCTTAGGGTCGGTCGGGGAGCTGTTTTAT.

Here the CDR3 reads CGVKGAPSGNTIYF. DNA for the CDR3: TGCGGAGTTAAGGGGGCCCCCTCTGGAAACACCATATATTTT. The chain carries TRBV20-1 and TRBJ1-3, with 7 bases aligning to TRBD1. The CDR3 is 14 residues long. Germline values: CDR1 DFQATT, CDR2 SNEGSKA (reference sequence).

This clonotype occurred many times. At one end, the junction sequence differs from germline, possibly due to a read error. This chain connects TRBV30 to TRBJ1-1, with D hard to call. In germline, CDR1 is GTSNPN, CDR2 SVGIG (reference sequence). The CDR3 contains 12 residues. CDR3 protein: CAWGVLNTEAFF. The CDR3 DNA reads as TGTGCCTGGGGTGTACTGAACACTGAAGCTTTCTTT.